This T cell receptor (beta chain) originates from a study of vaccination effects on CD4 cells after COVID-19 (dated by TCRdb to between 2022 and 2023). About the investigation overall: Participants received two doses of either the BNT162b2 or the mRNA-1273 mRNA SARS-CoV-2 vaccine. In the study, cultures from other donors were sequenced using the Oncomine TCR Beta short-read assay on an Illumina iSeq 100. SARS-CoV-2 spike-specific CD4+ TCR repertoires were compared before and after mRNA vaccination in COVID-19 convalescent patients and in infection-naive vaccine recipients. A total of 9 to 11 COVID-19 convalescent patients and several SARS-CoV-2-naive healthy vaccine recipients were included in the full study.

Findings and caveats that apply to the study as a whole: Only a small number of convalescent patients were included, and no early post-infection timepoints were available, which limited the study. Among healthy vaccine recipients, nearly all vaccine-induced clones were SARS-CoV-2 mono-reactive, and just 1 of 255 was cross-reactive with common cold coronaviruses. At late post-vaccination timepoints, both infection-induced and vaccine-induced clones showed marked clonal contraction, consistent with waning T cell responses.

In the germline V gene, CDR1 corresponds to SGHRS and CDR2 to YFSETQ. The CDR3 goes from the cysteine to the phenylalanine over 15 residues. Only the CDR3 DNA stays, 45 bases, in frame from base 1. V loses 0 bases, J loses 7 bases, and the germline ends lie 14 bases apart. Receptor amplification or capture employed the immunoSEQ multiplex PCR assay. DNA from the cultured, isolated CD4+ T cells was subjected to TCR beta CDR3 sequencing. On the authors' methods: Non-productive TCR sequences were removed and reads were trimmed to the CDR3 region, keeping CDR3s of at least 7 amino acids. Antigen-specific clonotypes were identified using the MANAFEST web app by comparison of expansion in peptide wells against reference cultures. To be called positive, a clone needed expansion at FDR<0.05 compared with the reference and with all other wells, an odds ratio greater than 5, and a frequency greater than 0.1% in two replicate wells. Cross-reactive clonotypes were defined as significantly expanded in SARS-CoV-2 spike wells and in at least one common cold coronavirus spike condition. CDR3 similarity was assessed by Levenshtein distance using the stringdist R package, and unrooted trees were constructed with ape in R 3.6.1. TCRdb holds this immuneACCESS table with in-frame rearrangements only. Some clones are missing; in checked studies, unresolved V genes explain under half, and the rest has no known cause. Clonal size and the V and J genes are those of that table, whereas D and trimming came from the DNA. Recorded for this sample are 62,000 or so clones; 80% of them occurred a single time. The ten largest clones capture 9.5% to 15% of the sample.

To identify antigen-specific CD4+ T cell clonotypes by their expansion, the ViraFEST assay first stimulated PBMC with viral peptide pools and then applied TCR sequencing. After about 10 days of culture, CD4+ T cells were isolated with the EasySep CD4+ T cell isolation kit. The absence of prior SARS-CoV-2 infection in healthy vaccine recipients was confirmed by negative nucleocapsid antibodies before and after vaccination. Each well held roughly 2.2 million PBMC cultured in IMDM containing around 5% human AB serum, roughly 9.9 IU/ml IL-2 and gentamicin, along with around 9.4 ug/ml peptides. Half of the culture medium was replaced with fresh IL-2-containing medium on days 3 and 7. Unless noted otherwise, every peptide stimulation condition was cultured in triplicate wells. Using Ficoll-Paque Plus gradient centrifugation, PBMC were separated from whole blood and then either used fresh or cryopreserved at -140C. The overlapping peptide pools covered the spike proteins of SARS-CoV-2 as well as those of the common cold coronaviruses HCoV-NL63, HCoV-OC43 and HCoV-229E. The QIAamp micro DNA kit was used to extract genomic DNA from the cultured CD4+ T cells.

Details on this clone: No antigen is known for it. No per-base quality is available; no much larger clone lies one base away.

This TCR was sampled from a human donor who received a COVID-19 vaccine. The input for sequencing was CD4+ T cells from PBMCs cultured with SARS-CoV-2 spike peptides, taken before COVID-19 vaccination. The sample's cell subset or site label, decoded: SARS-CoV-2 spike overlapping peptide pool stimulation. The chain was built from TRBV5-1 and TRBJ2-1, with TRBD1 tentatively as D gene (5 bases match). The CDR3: CASSLDPGSGNEQFF. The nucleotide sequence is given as TGCGCCAGCAGCTTGGACCCAGGGTCGGGTAATGAGCAGTTCTTC.